These 20 T cell receptor beta chains were all obtained from the same sample, sequenced in a study of beta chain features in type 1 diabetes. Investigators reverse transcribed all isolated RNA, so they sequenced expressed TCRB transcripts. Sequencing was performed with immunoSEQ multiplex PCR; in TCRdb, only in-frame clones are kept and a portion is missing. The profile shows hundreds of thousands of clones, more than 12% of them singletons. Study findings and constraints: Among patients with Type 1 diabetes, TCRB CDR3s were moderately but significantly shorter in every one of the four CD4+ subsets.

These TCRs are of unknown antigen specificity. Material: naive CD4+ T cells from blood. The receptor source for this set is a man younger than 30 with type 1 diabetes.

This chain connects TRBV6-5 to TRBJ2-1; the match to TRBD2 covers 11 bases. The germline gives CDR1 MNHEY, CDR2 SVGAGI. This CDR3 contains 16 residues. The V segment lost 2 bases and the J segment 7 bases; nucleotides outside the gene matches: 7. The CDR3 loop is CASSYGVTSGKNEQFF. The CDR3 DNA reads as TGTGCCAGCAGTTACGGGGTGACTAGCGGGAAGAATGAGCAGTTCTTC.

This clone was observed a few times. J is TRBJ2-1 and V is TRBV4-3, with D perhaps assigned TRBD1 or TRBD2 (5 bases each). The V gene's germline CDR1 is LGHNA and CDR2 YSLEER. V was shortened by 1 base and J by 10 bases, with 14 bases between the two germline ends. This CDR3 comprises 14 residues. DNA of the CDR3: TGCGCCAGCAGCCAAGGGGTGGGAGCAGGGGAGCAGTTCTTC. Encoded protein: CASSQGVGAGEQFF.

The sample holds a few counts of this clone. Here the CDR3 reads CASSLGGGETYEQYF. CDR3 coding DNA: TGTGCCAGCAGCTTAGGCGGGGGCGAAACATACGAGCAGTACTTC. This chain links TRBV7-2 with TRBJ2-7, with TRBD2 as a possible D gene (7 bases). V lost 1 base, J lost 4 bases, and 14 bases lay in between. The CDR3 extends over 15 amino acids. CDR1 SGHTA and CDR2 FQGNSA come from the germline V gene.

This clone has only a few counts. This chain uses TRBV5-4 with TRBJ2-7, with 11 nucleotides matching TRBD2. This CDR3 is built from 15 residues. Trimming at V came to 5 bases and at J to 4 bases, leaving 8 bases not matched to a gene. Germline assignment: CDR1 SGHNT and CDR2 YYREEE (reference sequence). The CDR3 loop reads CASSLRLAGIYEQYF. The CDR3 nucleotides read TGTGCCAGCAGTTTACGACTAGCGGGGATATACGAGCAGTACTTC. The complete variable domain, with remaining parts taken from reference TRBV5-4 and TRBJ2-7, reads ETGVTQSPTHLIKTRGQQVTLRCSSQSGHNTVSWYQQALGQGPQFIFQYYREEENGRGNFPPRFSGLQFPNYSSELNVNALELDDSALYLCASSLRLAGIYEQYFGPGTRLTVT.

This clone was counted a few times. V gene TRBV4-3 combines with J gene TRBJ1-1, with D perhaps TRBD1 (6 bases). This CDR3 comprises 17 residues. CDR1 is LGHNA, CDR2 YSLEER, per germline. V shed 0 bases and J shed 3 bases, with 17 bases lying between them. CDR3 protein: CASSQDVSSTGHTEAFF. CDR3 coding DNA: TGCGCCAGCAGCCAAGACGTTAGTTCTACAGGGCACACTGAAGCTTTCTTT.

Concerning this clone itself: A read error may produce the germline difference seen at one junction end. The chain employs TRBV6-1 and TRBJ2-6; no reliable D call. Germline loops: CDR1 MNHNS, CDR2 SASEGT. This CDR3 is built from 15 residues. The CDR3 bases are TGTGCCATCAGTGAAACACTCTCTGGGGCCAACGTCCTGACTTTC. Translating it yields CAISETLSGANVLTF.

This clone was seen a handful of times. V is TRBV30 and J is TRBJ1-1, with D uncertain. Per the germline V gene, CDR1 is GTSNPN and CDR2 is SVGIG (reference sequence). V was shortened by 5 bases and J by 10 bases, with 20 bases between the two germline ends. The CDR3 length is 13 residues. The CDR3 here is CAWAPSTYTRAFF. CDR3 DNA: TGTGCCTGGGCTCCCTCGACTTATACTAGAGCTTTCTTT.

This clone has a handful of counts. The CDR3 nucleotides are TGTGCCAGCAGCGTAGCAGGGAAAGAGACCCAGTACTTC. It specifies CASSVAGKETQYF. V gene TRBV9 combines with J gene TRBJ2-5; possibly TRBD1 for D (5 bases). V dropped 0 bases and J dropped 3 bases, with 6 bases sitting between them. This CDR3 is built from 13 residues. The V gene's germline CDR1 is SGDLS and CDR2 YYNGEE.

This clone appeared a few times. The rearrangement joins TRBV27 to TRBJ2-7; 7 bases are a match to TRBD1. Per germline, CDR1 MNHEY and CDR2 SMNVEV (reference sequence). V dropped 8 bases and J dropped 4; count of bases not matched to a gene: 17. CDR3 length: 16 residues. The CDR3: CASGDERGRWGYEQYF. CDR3 in DNA: TGTGCCAGCGGCGACGAGAGGGGGCGGTGGGGATACGAGCAGTACTTC.

The V gene is TRBV5-4, the J gene TRBJ2-1; TRBD2 matches 7 bases. With V trimmed by 3 bases and J by 5 bases, 8 bases remained unmatched. The length of the CDR3 is 15 residues. Germline CDR1 SGHNT, CDR2 YYREEE (reference sequence). The CDR3 sequence: CASSSPSGSDNEQFF. The CDR3 DNA reads TGTGCCAGCAGCTCACCTAGCGGATCCGACAATGAGCAGTTCTTC.

This clone was counted only a few times. The chain couples TRBV25-1 to TRBJ1-2, with D tentatively TRBD1 (6 bases). CDR1 MGHDK and CDR2 SYGVNS come from the germline V gene. Trimming took off 2 bases at V and 4 bases at J, with 14 bases between the two ends. This CDR3 comprises 15 residues. Written as DNA, the CDR3 is TGTGCCAGCAGTGAAGGGGGGGGCCAGACCTATGGCTACACCTTC. This translates into CASSEGGGQTYGYTF.

A few counts support this clone. The chain recombines TRBV2 with TRBJ1-1; no clear D gene. V was shortened by 7 bases and J by 0 bases, with 15 bases between the two germline ends. The CDR3 contains 15 residues. Germline values: CDR1 SNHLY, CDR2 FYNNEI. CDR3 sequence reads: CASTKDTVMNTEAFF. The CDR3 DNA reads as TGTGCCAGCACGAAGGATACAGTAATGAACACTGAAGCTTTCTTT.

Only a few counts were recorded for this clone. The chain couples TRBV5-4 to TRBJ2-3; TRBD1 or TRBD2 may be the D gene (6 bases each). Trimming stripped 5 bases from V and 0 bases from J, with 22 bases between. Germline V lookup: CDR1 SGHNT, CDR2 YYREEE (reference sequence). This CDR3 spans 18 amino acids. CDR3 sequence reads: CASSPGLVGGTSTDTQYF. The CDR3 DNA reads TGTGCCAGCAGTCCGGGCCTAGTGGGGGGCACTAGCACAGATACGCAGTATTTT.

This clone turned up a few times. The V gene is TRBV7-9, the J gene TRBJ1-2; weak D call: TRBD1 (5 bases). The CDR3 contains 14 residues. The ends were cut back, 5 bases at V and 5 bases at J, with 15 bases in the middle. Germline CDR1 reads SEHNR; CDR2 reads FQNEAQ (reference sequence). This CDR3 reads CASSPLGEPYGYTF. CDR3 bases: TGTGCCAGCAGCCCTTTGGGGGAGCCGTATGGCTACACCTTC.

On this clone itself: The same CDR3 can be traced to other DNA sequences in this sample. The chain carries TRBV2 and TRBJ1-5; D is unclear. The V and J ends lost 5 bases and 3 bases respectively, with 11 bases between them. Germline V CDR1 and CDR2: SNHLY, FYNNEI. CDR3 length equals 14 residues. CDR3 residues: CASSLQGLNQPQHF. The CDR3 coding sequence is TGTGCCAGCAGTCTCCAAGGTCTCAATCAGCCCCAGCATTTT. The variable domain in full, completed from reference TRBV2 and TRBJ1-5, reads EPEVTQTPSHQVTQMGQEVILRCVPISNHLYFYWYRQILGQKVEFLVSFYNNEISEKSEIFDDQFSVERPDGSNFTLKIRSTKLEDSAMYFCASSLQGLNQPQHFGDGTRLSIL.

This clone was observed a few times. V gene TRBV11-2 combines with J gene TRBJ2-1; 9 nucleotides agree with TRBD2. The germline V gene encodes CDR1 SGHAT and CDR2 FQNNGV. With V trimmed by 5 bases and J by 8 bases, 7 bases remained unmatched. The CDR3 spans 14 residues. The DNA for the CDR3 is TGTGCCAGCAGCCCCCCTAGCGGGATCGATGAGCAGTTCTTC. Protein product: CASSPPSGIDEQFF.

The chain combines TRBV5-1 with TRBJ2-2; D is tentatively TRBD1 or TRBD2 (5 bases each). Trimming removed 4 bases from V and 7 bases from J, with 14 bases in between. The germline V gene has CDR1 SGHRS and CDR2 YFSETQ. This CDR3 is 14 amino acids long. In DNA form, the CDR3 reads TGCGCCAGCAGCCAGGGACGGATTGACGGGGAGCTGTTTTTT. Its translation: CASSQGRIDGELFF.

This chain uses TRBV21-1 with TRBJ2-1; the table's TRBD2 call for D was not verified on the DNA. TRBV21-1 is deemed a pseudogene. This CDR3 has 18 amino acids. Here the CDR3 DNA reads TGTGCCAGCAGCAAAGGCCTAGCGGGAGTCACGGGATACAATGAGCAGTTCTTC. This sequence encodes CASSKGLAGVTGYNEQFF.

This clone was detected only a few times. V usage is TRBV29-1 and J usage is TRBJ2-5; 7 bases agree with TRBD1. Germline V gene sequence: CDR1 SQVTM, CDR2 ANQGSEA. This CDR3 has 12 residues. Trimming at V came to 6 bases and at J to 5 bases, leaving 6 bases not matched to a gene. CDR3 in amino acids: CSVTQGWETQYF. As DNA, the CDR3 is TGCAGCGTCACACAGGGGTGGGAGACCCAGTACTTC. Full variable domain (remainder filled in from reference TRBV29-1 and TRBJ2-5): SAVISQKPSRDICQRGTSLTIQCQVDSQVTMMFWYRQQPGQSLTLIATANQGSEATYESGFVIDKFPISRPNLTFSTLTVSNMSPEDSSIYLCSVTQGWETQYFGPGTRLLVL.

This clone was seen a few times. The genes are TRBV28 and TRBJ1-2, with D perhaps matching TRBD1 (5 bases). Germline assignment: CDR1 MDHEN and CDR2 SYDVKM. CDR3 length equals 14 residues. V gave up 4 bases and J gave up 4 bases, with 13 bases separating them. This CDR3 is CASSSHGTGYGYTF. CDR3 in DNA: TGTGCCAGCAGTTCACACGGGACGGGCTATGGCTACACCTTC.